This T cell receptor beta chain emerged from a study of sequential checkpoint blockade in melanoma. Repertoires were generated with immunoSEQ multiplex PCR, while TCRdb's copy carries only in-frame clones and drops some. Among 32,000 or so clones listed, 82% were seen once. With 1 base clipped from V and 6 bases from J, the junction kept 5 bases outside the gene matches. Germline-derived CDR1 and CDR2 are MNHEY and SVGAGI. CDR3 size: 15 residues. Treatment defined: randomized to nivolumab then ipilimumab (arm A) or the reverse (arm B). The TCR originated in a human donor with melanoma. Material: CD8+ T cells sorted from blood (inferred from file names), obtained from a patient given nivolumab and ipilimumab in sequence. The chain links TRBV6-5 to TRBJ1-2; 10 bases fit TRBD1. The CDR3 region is CASSYLVGQGDGYTF. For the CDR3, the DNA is TGTGCCAGCAGTTACTTAGTCGGACAGGGGGATGGCTACACCTTC.